These 22 T cell receptor beta chains share one sample of origin, sequenced in a study of Ad26.COV2.S vaccination and SARS-CoV-2 variants. Assay: immunoSEQ multiplex PCR; the TCRdb copy retains only in-frame clones and omits some. The top ten hold roughly 1.5% of the sample, which has fewer than 900,000 clones, around 89% seen once. The treatment denotes: roughly 18 received Ad26.COV2.S at low or high dose, single or two shots; roughly 5 received placebo; per-sample allocation not given. Following the first vaccine or placebo injection, samples were taken on day 63. Sequencing used peripheral blood, obtained in a trial of Ad26.COV2.S vaccine versus placebo. Every receptor here comes from a person between 18 and 65 years old who received the Ad26.COV2.S COVID-19 vaccine or a placebo.

The gene calls are TRBV7-2 and TRBJ2-1; 9 bases agree with TRBD1. The junction had 13 bases not matched to a gene; V was cut back by 5 bases and J by 5 bases. The length of the CDR3 is 17 residues. CDR1 and CDR2 (germline): SGHTA, FQGNSA. This CDR3 is CASSLRPGQGIHNEQFF. Here the CDR3 DNA reads TGTGCCAGCAGCCTACGCCCGGGACAGGGCATACACAATGAGCAGTTCTTC.

The chain carries TRBV25-1 and TRBJ1-4, with D unresolved. Germline values: CDR1 MGHDK, CDR2 SYGVNS. Trimming cost V 6 bases and J 8 bases, with 19 bases left between them. The CDR3 is 15 amino acids. The CDR3: CASRSSLKTGEKLFF. The CDR3 coding sequence is TGTGCCAGCAGATCTTCACTCAAAACGGGAGAAAAACTGTTTTTT.

The rearrangement joins TRBV30 to TRBJ2-1; TRBD2 matches 11 bases. Germline assignment: CDR1 GTSNPN and CDR2 SVGIG (reference sequence). The length of the CDR3 is 15 residues. V dropped 4 bases and J dropped 5; count of bases not matched to a gene: 7. The CDR3 DNA sequence: TGTGCCTGGACTGAACTAGCGGGAGTGAACAATGAGCAGTTCTTC. Translated, it gives CAWTELAGVNNEQFF.

The V and J genes are TRBV19 and TRBJ1-5, with TRBD1 identical over 8 bases. V trimming: 7 bases; J trimming: 1 base; junction bases outside the gene matches: 12. Germline V CDR1 and CDR2: LNHDA, SQIVND (reference sequence). The CDR3 totals 17 residues. The CDR3 region has the DNA TGTGCCAGTACAAGACAGGGGAGTTCTGGGAGCAATCAGCCCCAGCATTTT. As protein: CASTRQGSSGSNQPQHF.

The CDR3 loop is CATQMGGGNTIYF. The CDR3 nucleotides read TGTGCCACCCAAATGGGGGGTGGAAACACCATATATTTT. This chain connects TRBV3-1 (or the pseudogene TRBV3-2) to TRBJ1-3; perhaps TRBD1 as D (5 bases). The CDR3 loop spans 13 amino acids. Trimming left V 10 bases short and J 3 bases short, with 13 bases between. Germline CDR1 and CDR2: LGHDT and YNNKEL (reference sequence).

The sample holds a few counts of this clone. For the CDR3, the DNA is TGTGCCAGCAGGATAAGGAGGGATAGCACAGATACGCAGTATTTT. It encodes CASRIRRDSTDTQYF. The V and J genes are TRBV5-6 and TRBJ2-3, with D perhaps TRBD2 (6 bases). V was cut by 5 bases and J by 0 bases, with 13 bases left in between. The CDR3 totals 15 residues. CDR1 SGHDT and CDR2 YYEEEE come from the germline V gene.

This clone was observed once. V is TRBV11-2 and J is TRBJ1-2; D is ambiguous. CDR1 and CDR2 (germline): SGHAT, FQNNGV. This CDR3 is built from 14 residues. V was clipped by 1 base and J by 8 bases, with 14 bases between them. CDR3: CASSLVRAAQGYTF. The CDR3 DNA sequence: TGTGCCAGCAGCTTAGTTAGGGCGGCCCAAGGCTACACCTTC. Filled out from reference TRBV11-2 and TRBJ1-2, the complete variable domain reads EAGVAQSPRYKIIEKRQSVAFWCNPISGHATLYWYQQILGQGPKLLIQFQNNGVVDDSQLPKDRFSAERLKGVDSTLKIQPAKLEDSAVYLCASSLVRAAQGYTFGSGTRLTVV.

The rearrangement uses TRBV7-2 and TRBJ2-1, with 8 bases lining up with TRBD2. Germline loops: CDR1 SGHTA, CDR2 FQGNSA. The CDR3 covers 18 residues. V lost 5 bases to trimming and J lost 1 base; unmatched junction nucleotides: 13. The CDR3, as DNA: TGTGCCAGCAGCATACGGACTAGCAACGTTTTATCCTACAATGAGCAGTTCTTC. Amino acid sequence: CASSIRTSNVLSYNEQFF.

The chain recombines TRBV5-1 with TRBJ1-6, with D maybe TRBD1 (5 bases). The CDR3 length is 15 residues. Trimming removed 1 base at V and 11 bases at J, with 16 bases between. CDR1 SGHRS and CDR2 YFSETQ come from the germline V gene. In nucleotides, the CDR3 is TGCGCCAGCAGCTTGCGGGCGGGTGGGGGGACACCCCTCCACTTT. It is translated as CASSLRAGGGTPLHF.

This rearrangement joins TRBV2 to TRBJ2-7; 10 bases agree with TRBD2. This CDR3 region has 16 residues. The V gene end was trimmed by 3 bases and the J gene end by 2 bases; junction bases not matched to a gene: 7. CDR1 is SNHLY and CDR2 is FYNNEI in the germline V gene. The CDR3 here is CASSDSGLAATYEQYF. The CDR3 DNA reads as TGTGCCAGCAGTGATTCTGGACTAGCGGCCACCTACGAGCAGTACTTC.

This clone showed up just a few times. This rearrangement joins TRBV10-2 to TRBJ2-3; D not resolved. The CDR3 runs 14 residues. Trimming removed 8 bases from V and 1 base from J, with 13 bases in between. CDR1 and CDR2 from the germline V gene are WSHSY and SAAADI. Written as DNA, the CDR3 is TGCGCCAGCCGAGTGGGTTTGGGCACAGATACGCAGTATTTT. Protein product: CASRVGLGTDTQYF.

The J gene is TRBJ1-5, the V gene TRBV11-2; D ambiguous. The germline gives CDR1 SGHAT, CDR2 FQNNGV. Deletions cut 5 bases from V and 3 bases from J, with 8 bases between. The CDR3 sequence is 13 residues long. In nucleotides, the CDR3 is TGTGCCAGCAGCCGAGGGTCCAATCAGCCCCAGCATTTT. Its protein product is CASSRGSNQPQHF.

This sequence joins TRBV6-5 and TRBJ1-2; a possible D gene is TRBD1 (5 bases). This CDR3 region has 11 residues. V gave up 5 bases and J gave up 8 bases, with 9 bases separating them. CDR1 is MNHEY, CDR2 SVGAGI, per germline. The CDR3 nucleotides are TGTGCCAGCAGTACAGGCAGGGGCTACACCTTC. Its protein is CASSTGRGYTF.

The chain uses TRBV4-3 and TRBJ1-1; a possible D gene is TRBD1 (6 bases). Deletions cut 3 bases from V and 1 base from J, with 12 bases between. In germline, CDR1 is LGHNA, CDR2 YSLEER. The CDR3 is 15 amino acids. This CDR3 reads CASSQGHMGNTEAFF. DNA of the CDR3: TGCGCCAGCAGCCAGGGACATATGGGGAACACTGAAGCTTTCTTT.

J is TRBJ2-7 and V is TRBV27; the D gene is possibly TRBD1 (6 bases). The germline CDR1 and CDR2 sequences are MNHEY and SMNVEV (reference sequence). The CDR3 totals 14 residues. Trimming took off 2 bases at V and 0 bases at J, with 8 bases between the two ends. The CDR3 here is CASSLRGTSYEQYF. The CDR3 region has the DNA TGTGCCAGCAGTTTAAGGGGGACCTCCTACGAGCAGTACTTC.

In the case of this clone: The identical CDR3 is also encoded by other nucleotide sequences in the sample. This CDR3 is CASSLQGYEQYF. DNA of the CDR3: TGTGCCAGCAGTTTACAGGGATACGAGCAGTACTTC. This chain links TRBV12-3 or TRBV12-4 with TRBJ2-7; D may be TRBD1 (5 bases). Trimming took 2 bases from V and 4 from J, leaving 6 bases between them. The CDR3 has 12 residues.

This sequence joins TRBV11-2 and TRBJ1-2; D perhaps matches TRBD1 (5 bases). The CDR3 is made up of 13 amino acids. V shed 4 bases and J shed 4 bases, with 10 bases lying between them. Germline V gene data show CDR1 as SGHAT and CDR2 as FQNNGV. DNA for the CDR3: TGTGCCAGCAGCTGGGACGGCTCCTATGGCTACACCTTC. This sequence encodes CASSWDGSYGYTF.

The chain employs TRBV5-6 and TRBJ2-5; 7 bases agree with TRBD1. Per the germline V gene, CDR1 is SGHDT and CDR2 is YYEEEE. This CDR3 region has 14 residues. With V trimmed by 3 bases and J by 2 bases, 4 bases remained unmatched. CDR3 nucleotide sequence: TGTGCCAGCAGCTCCAGGGGGTTTCAAGAGACCCAGTACTTC. This encodes CASSSRGFQETQYF.

The chain has TRBV30 and TRBJ2-1, with TRBD2 identical over 7 bases. This CDR3 is built from 15 residues. Per the germline V gene, CDR1 is GTSNPN and CDR2 is SVGIG (reference sequence). V gave up 0 bases and J gave up 6 bases; unmatched junction bases: 8. The CDR3 sequence is CAWSVLRTSINEQFF. CDR3 DNA: TGTGCCTGGAGTGTTCTCCGGACTAGTATCAATGAGCAGTTCTTC.

The rearrangement uses TRBV27 and TRBJ2-2; TRBD2 agrees at 8 bases. V lost 6 bases and J lost 7; bases outside the gene matches: 10. The CDR3 runs to 15 residues. Germline CDR1 is MNHEY and CDR2 is SMNVEV (reference sequence). CDR3 region: CASSPGIAGFGELFF. The CDR3 bases are TGTGCCAGCAGCCCGGGGATAGCGGGGTTCGGGGAGCTGTTTTTT.

The V and J genes are TRBV19 and TRBJ1-2, with D hard to call. Germline CDR1 reads LNHDA; CDR2 reads SQIVND (reference sequence). Deletions cut 9 bases from V and 5 bases from J, with 16 bases between. The CDR3 consists of 13 residues. The CDR3 loop is CASRSAAAYGYTF. CDR3 DNA: TGTGCCAGCCGTTCGGCTGCTGCTTATGGCTACACCTTC.

This clone was detected once. The chain recombines TRBV18 with TRBJ1-5; a possible D gene is TRBD1 (5 bases). The CDR3 runs 14 residues. The V end lost 5 bases, the J end lost 5 bases, and 13 bases lay between the germline ends. CDR1 and CDR2 from the germline V gene are KGHSH and LQKENI. The CDR3 sequence: CASSGGGLDQPQHF. The CDR3 nucleotides are TGTGCCAGCTCAGGCGGGGGACTTGATCAGCCCCAGCATTTT.